Listed below are T cell receptor beta chains from one sample, sequenced in a study of shared clonotypes between healthy human individuals. Generated by immunoSEQ multiplex PCR, the TCRdb table keeps only in-frame clones and is missing some. The sample carries about 980,000 clones, around 80% recorded once. The specimen was memory CD4+ T cells sorted from blood. All receptors derive from a man in his late teens or twenties in good health. The CDR3 runs from the conserved cysteine through the conserved F or W. The D gene is left open where the match is weak. Not every row has a clone size; where given, it reads once, few, many or a size class.

12,TRBV2,TRBJ1-4,-,-,TGTGCCAGCGCGGGCGGAAATGAAAAACTGTTTTTT,CASAGGNEKLFF
13,TRBV2,TRBJ2-7,TRBD1,-,TGTGCCACAAAAGACAGGGAGTGGGACGAGCAGTACTTC,CATKDREWDEQYF
11,TRBV7-2,TRBJ2-7,-,-,TGTGCCAGCAGGCTGGGTTCGGAGCAGTACTTC,CASRLGSEQYF
15,TRBV7-2,TRBJ2-3,TRBD1,-,TGTGCCAGCAGCTTAGGACAGGGGCACACAGATACGCAGTATTTT,CASSLGQGHTDTQYF
13,TRBV30,TRBJ1-6,-,few,TGTGCCTGGAGTCTCGGGGGGCTATCACCCCTCCACTTT,CAWSLGGLSPLHF
15,TRBV28,TRBJ2-1,TRBD1,-,TGTGCCAGCAGATATGGGACAGGGGGCGGCCTTCGGCAGTTCTTC,CASRYGTGGGLRQFF
14,TRBV5-1,TRBJ2-5,TRBD2,few,TGCGCCAGCAGCTTATCGGGAGGGAGAGAGACCCAGTACTTC,CASSLSGGRETQYF
16,TRBV7-2,TRBJ1-5,-,-,TGTGCCAGCACCCTAAGGCCGGGTAGCAGCAATCAGCCCCAGCATTTT,CASTLRPGSSNQPQHF
15,TRBV18,TRBJ2-2,-,-,TGTGCCAGCTCACCACCTAGCGGGAACACCGGGGAGCTGTTTTTT,CASSPPSGNTGELFF
12,TRBV29-1,TRBJ1-5,-,-,TGCAGCGCCGGGGATGGCAATCAGCCCCAGCATTTT,CSAGDGNQPQHF
14,TRBV10-2,TRBJ2-5,TRBD2,-,TGCGCCAGCAGGGGGGGTAGCGGGGAAGAGACCCAGTACTTC,CASRGGSGEETQYF
14,TRBV5-1,TRBJ2-3,-,-,TGCGCCAGCAGCCGAGACGGACAGACAGATACGCAGTATTTT,CASSRDGQTDTQYF
14,TRBV10-2,TRBJ2-1,-,-,TGCGCCAGCAGTGGGGGACGGAGCTACAATGAGCAGTTCTTC,CASSGGRSYNEQFF
14,TRBV6-5,TRBJ2-5,-,few,TGTGCCAGCAGCCAACAGGGCGGCAAGGAGACCCAATACTTC,CASSQQGGKETQYF
12,TRBV6-1,TRBJ1-2,-,many,TGTGCCAGCACAAGGCAGGGCGATGGCTACACCTTC,CASTRQGDGYTF
13,TRBV5-1,TRBJ2-7,-,-,TGCGCCAGCACGCCAAGCAGGCCCTACGAGCAGTACTTC,CASTPSRPYEQYF
16,TRBV4-1,TRBJ1-1,TRBD1,-,TGCGCCAGCAGCTCACGACAGGGACTTCAGAACACTGAAGCTTTCTTT,CASSSRQGLQNTEAFF
16,TRBV28,TRBJ2-4,TRBD1,-,TGTGCCAGCAGTACGAACAGGGGTGCGGCCAAAAACATTCAGTACTTC,CASSTNRGAAKNIQYF
18,TRBV27,TRBJ1-6,TRBD1,-,TGTGCCAGCAGTTCCGGGACAGGGGCTCTAACACCTCCTTCACCCCTCCACTTT,CASSSGTGALTPPSPLHF
15,TRBV5-1,TRBJ2-4,TRBD2,few,TGCGCCAGCAGCTTAGCTAGCGGGACCCAGAACATTCAGTACTTC,CASSLASGTQNIQYF
13,TRBV6-6,TRBJ1-2,-,few,TGTGCCAGCAGGCGAACAGGGACGGTTGGCTACACCTTC,CASRRTGTVGYTF
13,TRBV9,TRBJ2-7,TRBD1,few,TGTGCCAGCAGCGTAGAAGCTCGGGACAGAAAGTACTTC,CASSVEARDRKYF
17,TRBV7-3,TRBJ2-3,TRBD2,once,TGTGCCAGCAGCTTACTAGCGGGGGGTTGGCCCACAGATACGCAGTATTTT,CASSLLAGGWPTDTQYF
13,TRBV30,TRBJ1-1,-,-,TGTGCCTGGAAAGTCTCCGGGAACACTGAAGCTTTCTTT,CAWKVSGNTEAFF
16,TRBV11-2,TRBJ2-5,-,-,TGTGCCAGCAGCGCTCTCCGGTCCAGGGAGGCAGAGACCCAGTACTTC,CASSALRSREAETQYF
12,TRBV25-1,TRBJ2-1,-,-,TGTGCCAGCAGTACCCAAGGTAATGAGCAGTTCTTC,CASSTQGNEQFF
15,TRBV19,TRBJ2-1,-,-,TGTGCCAGTAGTATAGCAGGGACTCCCTACAATGAGCAGTTCTTC,CASSIAGTPYNEQFF
15,TRBV14,TRBJ2-7,-,-,TGTGCCAGCAGCCCCAGGACGTCCGGACAGCCCCTGCAGTACTTC,CASSPRTSGQPLQYF
11,TRBV2,TRBJ1-4,-,few,TGTGCCAGCAGGGGGAATGAAAAACTGTTTTTT,CASRGNEKLFF
16,TRBV4-1,TRBJ1-3,-,once,TGCGCCAGCAGCCAAGTTGAGCGATTCTCTGGAAACACCATATATTTT,CASSQVERFSGNTIYF
14,TRBV5-1,TRBJ1-1,-,-,TGCGCCAGCAGCTTGGCTGGGGATTCGACCGAAGCTTTCTTT,CASSLAGDSTEAFF
15,TRBV5-4,TRBJ2-1,-,-,TGTGCCAGCAGCCAAGACAGGATGTCCTACAATGAGCAGTTCTTC,CASSQDRMSYNEQFF
15,TRBV5-5,TRBJ2-5,-,-,TGTGCCAGCAGCTTGGATTGGGGGCCATCGAGGACCCAGTACTTC,CASSLDWGPSRTQYF
16,TRBV9,TRBJ2-5,TRBD2,-,TGTGCCAGCAGCGTAGGATCTAGCGGGATTAAGGAGACCCAGTACTTC,CASSVGSSGIKETQYF
14,TRBV10-3,TRBJ1-4,-,once,TGTGCCATCAGTGACGGGACGGAGAATGAAAAACTGTTTTTT,CAISDGTENEKLFF
16,TRBV5-4,TRBJ2-1,TRBD2,-,TGTGCCAGCAGCGCGGCGACTAGCGGGCACTACAATGAGCAGTTCTTC,CASSAATSGHYNEQFF
11,TRBV7-9,TRBJ2-7,TRBD1,-,TGTGCCAGCAGCTCCGACAGGGGTCTGTACTTC,CASSSDRGLYF
13,TRBV5-1,TRBJ1-1,-,-,TGCGCCAGCAGCTTGGACACGAACACTGAAGCTTTCTTT,CASSLDTNTEAFF
18,TRBV10-2,TRBJ2-7,TRBD2,-,TGCGCCAGCAGGAACCAAGACGGAGCGGGGTTTAGCTCCTACGAGCAGTACTTC,CASRNQDGAGFSSYEQYF
14,TRBV7-2,TRBJ2-7,TRBD2,-,TGTGCCAGCAGCTCGACTAGCGGGCGGTACGAGCAGTACTTC,CASSSTSGRYEQYF
16,TRBV6-6,TRBJ2-7,TRBD1,-,TGTGCCAGCACCTCATCGGACAGGGGCGACGACTACGAGCAGTACTTC,CASTSSDRGDDYEQYF
13,TRBV6-5,TRBJ2-7,-,-,TGTGCCAGCAGCCGCATCGCGGACTACGAGCAGTACTTC,CASSRIADYEQYF
16,TRBV18,TRBJ2-2,TRBD2,-,TGTGCCAGCTCACCATTTAGCGGGAGGAACACCGGGGAGCTGTTTTTT,CASSPFSGRNTGELFF
13,TRBV29-1,TRBJ1-1,TRBD1,-,TGCAGCGGCGACAGGGGATTGAACACTGAAGCTTTCTTT,CSGDRGLNTEAFF
17,TRBV27,TRBJ1-1,TRBD1,few,TGTGCCAGCAGTATACACCCGGGACAGCTTATGAACACTGAAGCTTTCTTT,CASSIHPGQLMNTEAFF
14,TRBV7-8,TRBJ2-7,-,-,TGTGCCAGCAGCCACCGGGACTCGGCCTACTGGCAGTACTTC,CASSHRDSAYWQYF
15,TRBV28,TRBJ2-3,-,-,TGTGCCAGCCAAGGGTCGGTCAGGGGTGCAGATACGCAGTATTTT,CASQGSVRGADTQYF
14,TRBV5-1,TRBJ2-5,-,-,TGCGCCAGCAGCTTCTTAGGTAACGAGGGGACCCAGTACTTC,CASSFLGNEGTQYF
14,TRBV18,TRBJ2-7,TRBD1,-,TGTGCCAGCTCACCCCGGGACAGGGCGGGGGAGCAGTACTTC,CASSPRDRAGEQYF
15,TRBV29-1,TRBJ2-2,TRBD2,once,TGCAGCGGGGGCCCGACTAGCGGGAACACCGGGGAGCTGTTTTTT,CSGGPTSGNTGELFF
18,TRBV14,TRBJ1-1,TRBD1,-,TGTGCCAGCAGCCAAGATATTGGAGGGGGCCCAATGAACACTGAAGCTTTCTTT,CASSQDIGGGPMNTEAFF
12,TRBV10-1,TRBJ2-7,-,-,TGCGCCAGCAGAGAAGAGGGTTACGAGCAGTACTTC,CASREEGYEQYF
13,TRBV10-3,TRBJ2-5,-,-,TGTGCCTCAAATCCGGGACCTCAAGAGACCCAGTACTTC,CASNPGPQETQYF